A selection of T cell receptor beta chains follows, all from one sample in a study of T cells in Graves' hyperthyroidism and ophthalmopathy. TCRdb reanalysed the multiplex PCR reads using MiXCR and keeps one entry per CDR3 protein. The data hold about 480,000 distinct CDR3 sequences, with around a quarter observed a single time. Sequenced: blood. The receptors shown here come from a woman aged 30 to 39 with Graves' ophthalmopathy. Both conserved end residues are trimmed from each CDR3. D genes are given only for firm matches. Clone size appears in some rows only: once, few, many, or a class for an expanded clone.

>TRBJ2-5|-|few|TRBV12-5
ASGLSPQGQETQY
>TRBJ2-7|TRBD1|few|TRBV6-5
ASRGTASSSYEQY
>TRBJ2-5|-|few|TRBV11-2
ASSLVGGGKSQETQY
>TRBJ1-5|-|once|TRBV2
ASSELLSGSNQPQH
>TRBJ2-2|TRBD2|many|TRBV27
ASSRTSGATGELF
>TRBJ2-7|TRBD1|-|TRBV6-1
ASSEPRGQGLAEQY
>TRBJ2-7|TRBD2|few|TRBV6-5
ASSSIRPSGSGYEQY
>TRBJ2-5|-|-|TRBV5-1
ASTIGNSGKETQY
>TRBJ1-1|-|-|TRBV28
ASSLKNLRRLNTEAF
>TRBJ2-2|-|-|TRBV12-3/TRBV12-4
ASSFTGTTNTGELF
>TRBJ1-1|-|-|TRBV6-2/TRBV6-3
ASSYLFESQRGSVLTNTEAF
>TRBJ2-5|-|-|TRBV9
ASSVEGVETQY
>TRBJ1-3|-|few|TRBV4-1
ASSQAPDRYPGNTIY
>TRBJ1-1|TRBD1|-|TRBV14
ASSLRDSAMNTEAF
>TRBJ1-5|TRBD1|-|TRBV24-1
ATSEKGQGNQPQH
>TRBJ2-5|-|many|TRBV29-1
SVEEGGQAKY
>TRBJ1-2|TRBD1|many|TRBV7-3
ASSLTFVFWDRGRNYYGYT
>TRBJ2-5|TRBD1|many|TRBV29-1
SAYRGETQY
>TRBJ1-1|-|many|TRBV6-2/TRBV6-3
ASSHQATAMNTEAF
>TRBJ1-6|TRBD1|-|TRBV12-3/TRBV12-4
ASNTTGGLSSPLH
>TRBJ1-5|-|many|TRBV6-1
ASSVGGVQPQH
>TRBJ2-5|-|many|TRBV18
ASSPQYGQETQY
>TRBJ2-7|-|-|TRBV9
ASSTPTGSPSYEQY
>TRBJ2-6|-|-|TRBV7-3
ASSSLRGYSGANVLT
>TRBJ1-2|-|-|TRBV11-2
ASSRAETGGYT
>TRBJ2-2|-|many|TRBV27
ASSLLGLTGELF
>TRBJ1-2|-|many|TRBV6-1
ASSEEWGYGYT
>TRBJ1-1|-|-|TRBV11-2
ASTNYVTGNTEAF
>TRBJ1-1|-|few|TRBV19
ASSMGGKNTEAF
>TRBJ2-3|TRBD2|-|TRBV12-3/TRBV12-4
ASTPSGGALTDTQY
>TRBJ1-1|-|many|TRBV7-8
ASSLILGSMTEAF
>TRBJ2-5|TRBD1|-|TRBV6-5
ASSYRQGLETQY
>TRBJ2-5|-|-|TRBV6-1
ASSEGRRRTMIEETQY
>TRBJ2-7|-|few|TRBV7-7
ASSRLRGGQYEQY
>TRBJ1-2|-|many|TRBV6-1
ASTEGGRILLPGYT
>TRBJ1-2|TRBD1|many|TRBV6-2/TRBV6-3
ASLKTGHYGYT
>TRBJ2-7|-|-|TRBV30
AWSTGTHSSYEQY
>TRBJ1-6|-|many|TRBV28
ASRPGLAINSPLH
>TRBJ1-1|-|-|TRBV12-3/TRBV12-4
ASSFGRGGPNTEAF
>TRBJ1-1|-|many|TRBV6-1
ASSEGRRSEAF
>TRBJ1-2|-|-|TRBV20-1
SANSGLRHGYT
>TRBJ1-1|-|many|TRBV11-1
ASSLGYLSRNTEAF
>TRBJ2-7|-|many|TRBV12-3/TRBV12-4
ASSPSPGLSYEQY
>TRBJ1-2|-|many|TRBV5-1
ASSLGRRYT
>TRBJ2-6|-|-|TRBV11-1
ASSLAGWVGSGANVLT
>TRBJ1-5|TRBD1|-|TRBV19
ASSIGQGAYQPRH
>TRBJ1-2|TRBD1|few|TRBV11-2
ASSLGQSFTMRGYT
>TRBJ1-5|-|many|TRBV5-6
ASSFFLQSYSNQPQH